These 31 T cell receptor beta chains share one sample of origin, sequenced in a study of T-cell reconstitution after alpha-beta-depleted transplantation in children. TCRbeta library preparation incorporated unique molecular identifiers. TCRdb fed the PCR reads into MiXCR, producing one record per CDR3 protein. The sample has 200,000 to 250,000 distinct CDR3 sequences, 7.5% to 9.5% seen once. Specimen: PBMCs, mostly from graft donor cells, collected 180 days after TCRalphabeta/CD19-depleted stem cell transplant. The receptors here all came from a male patient aged 10 to 17 who had a stem cell transplant for acute lymphoblastic leukemia, so the T cells may come from the graft donor.

In its sample, this clonotype was seen many times. The chain employs TRBV29-1 and TRBJ1-2; the match to TRBD1 covers 8 bases. This CDR3 is built from 15 residues. Germline-derived CDR1 and CDR2 are SQVTM and ANQGSEA. V lost 6 bases and J lost 4; bases outside the gene matches: 13. CDR3 DNA sequence: TGCAGCGTCCCGGACAGGGAAGGATCCTTCTATGGCTACACCTTC. This encodes CSVPDREGSFYGYTF.

There are many counts of this clonotype. The chain links TRBV9 to TRBJ2-1; the D is unclear. CDR3 size: 16 residues. Germline-derived CDR1 and CDR2 are SGDLS and YYNGEE. The V gene lost 6 bases and the J gene lost 6 bases, with 22 bases spanning the gap. The CDR3 here is CASTSRAGIISNEQFF. The CDR3 DNA reads as TGTGCCAGCACCTCCCGGGCTGGGATTATTTCCAATGAGCAGTTCTTC.

At least ten counts were recorded for this clonotype. V usage is TRBV4-3 and J usage is TRBJ2-5, with 7 bases identical to TRBD2. From germline, CDR1 is LGHNA and CDR2 YSLEER. This CDR3 contains 15 residues. After removal of 1 base from V and 4 bases from J, the junction contained 6 bases not matched to a gene. The CDR3 sequence is CASSQGGGPGETQYF. CDR3 coding DNA: TGCGCCAGCAGCCAAGGGGGGGGACCGGGAGAGACCCAGTACTTC.

This clonotype was counted many times. The CDR3 spells CSASGETQYF. DNA for the CDR3: TGCAGTGCTAGTGGAGAGACCCAGTACTTC. This chain joins TRBV20-1 and TRBJ2-5; no clear D gene. The CDR3 covers 10 residues. Per the germline V gene, CDR1 is DFQATT and CDR2 is SNEGSKA (reference sequence). V was clipped by 3 bases and J by 4 bases, with 3 bases between them.

This clonotype was detected many times. The rearrangement joins TRBV4-1 to TRBJ2-5; D is ambiguous. In germline, CDR1 is MGHRA, CDR2 YSYEKL. Trimming left V 0 bases short and J 4 bases short, with 6 bases between. The CDR3 extends over 13 amino acids. CDR3 region: CASSQEGRETQYF. The CDR3 DNA reads as TGCGCCAGCAGCCAAGAGGGCCGAGAGACCCAGTACTTC.

The table lists this clonotype with many counts. The rearrangement joins TRBV7-6 to TRBJ2-7; TRBD2 agrees at 10 bases. V lost 1 base and J lost 3; bases outside the gene matches: 6. This CDR3 region has 16 residues. Germline V gene lookup returns CDR1 SGHVS and CDR2 FNYEAQ. CDR3: CASSLGHLAGDYEQYF. The CDR3 region has the DNA TGTGCCAGCAGCTTAGGCCACCTAGCGGGAGACTACGAGCAGTACTTC.

This clonotype was counted many times. The gene calls are TRBV27 and TRBJ1-1, with 9 bases matching TRBD1. Germline assignment: CDR1 MNHEY and CDR2 SMNVEV (reference sequence). The CDR3 consists of 18 residues. V was clipped by 4 bases and J by 2 bases; unmatched bases: 14. The CDR3 protein is CASSSVGTGFSFNTEAFF. The CDR3 coding sequence is TGTGCCAGCAGTTCAGTCGGGACAGGGTTTTCTTTTAACACTGAAGCTTTCTTT.

This clonotype has ten or more counts. CDR3 sequence: CASSLSGIATNEKLFF. The CDR3 coding sequence is TGTGCCAGCAGTTTATCAGGGATTGCAACTAATGAAAAACTGTTTTTT. This chain links TRBV28 with TRBJ1-4, with a weak D call TRBD1 (5 bases). V was shortened by 1 base and J by 0 bases, with 9 bases between the two germline ends. CDR1 and CDR2 (germline): MDHEN, SYDVKM. The CDR3 is made up of 16 amino acids.

With regard to this clonotype: This may be a read error, as it is one base from a much larger clone. This sequence joins TRBV11-1 and TRBJ1-2; TRBD1 matches 7 bases. The CDR3 has 14 residues. Germline V gives CDR1 SGHAT, CDR2 FQDESV (reference sequence). The CDR3 spells CASSPGQPTYSYTF. CDR3 coding DNA: TGTGCCAGCAGCCCGGGACAGCCTACCTATAGCTACACCTTC.

This clonotype was seen a few times. This sequence joins TRBV7-9 and TRBJ2-4; D gene unclear. Germline values: CDR1 SEHNR, CDR2 FQNEAQ (reference sequence). This CDR3 contains 15 residues. The V and J ends lost 0 bases and 7 bases respectively, with 13 bases between them. The CDR3 region is CASSLALGIGNIQYF. The CDR3 bases are TGTGCCAGCAGCTTAGCCCTTGGGATCGGGAACATTCAGTACTTC.

This clonotype was seen many times. V usage is TRBV29-1 and J usage is TRBJ2-7; TRBD2 matches at 8 bases. The germline V gene encodes CDR1 SQVTM and CDR2 ANQGSEA. V dropped 4 bases and J dropped 4; count of bases not matched to a gene: 9. There are 14 residues in the CDR3. This CDR3 reads CSVGGAGARYEQYF. The CDR3 DNA reads TGCAGCGTTGGAGGAGCGGGAGCGAGGTACGAGCAGTACTTC.

This clonotype was seen ten or more times. The chain uses TRBV2 and TRBJ2-3; no clear D. Deletions cut 3 bases from V and 3 bases from J, with 10 bases between. The CDR3 loop spans 14 amino acids. CDR1 SNHLY and CDR2 FYNNEI come from the germline V gene. CDR3 amino acids: CASSDPEVTDTQYF. For the CDR3, the DNA is TGTGCCAGCAGTGATCCGGAAGTAACAGATACGCAGTATTTT.

This clonotype was counted many times. The chain recombines TRBV5-6 with TRBJ2-1; perhaps TRBD2 as D (5 bases). Germline assignment: CDR1 SGHDT and CDR2 YYEEEE. The germline V and J ends were trimmed by 0 bases and 10 bases, with 11 bases remaining between them. The CDR3 is 13 residues long. The CDR3 spells CASSLANPGEQFF. CDR3 sequence (DNA): TGTGCCAGCAGCTTGGCCAATCCGGGGGAGCAGTTCTTC.

This clonotype has ten or more counts. DNA for the CDR3: TGCAGTGCTAGGGGGACTAGCGGGAGGCCAGATACGCAGTATTTT. Encoded protein: CSARGTSGRPDTQYF. The rearrangement joins TRBV20-1 to TRBJ2-3, with 15 bases aligning to TRBD2. Per germline, CDR1 DFQATT and CDR2 SNEGSKA (reference sequence). The V segment lost 3 bases and the J segment 4 bases; nucleotides outside the gene matches: 2. The CDR3 contains 15 residues.

J is TRBJ1-3 and V is TRBV4-3, with D maybe TRBD1 (5 bases). The ends were cut back, 1 base at V and 0 bases at J, with 13 bases in the middle. CDR1 LGHNA and CDR2 YSLEER come from the germline V gene. The CDR3 covers 17 residues. CDR3: CASSQVAGQDSGNTIYF. CDR3 bases: TGCGCCAGCAGCCAAGTTGCCGGACAAGACTCTGGAAACACCATATATTTT.

This clonotype was seen at least ten times. The chain joins TRBV7-6 to TRBJ1-5; D remains unclear. Trimming stripped 1 base from V and 9 bases from J, with 7 bases between. The CDR3 length is 12 residues. Germline loops: CDR1 SGHVS, CDR2 FNYEAQ. CDR3 bases: TGTGCCAGCAGCTTAGGCAAAGGGCCCCAGCATTTT. Amino acid sequence: CASSLGKGPQHF.

Points on this clonotype: A much more abundant neighbour one base away suggests this may be a read error. This sequence joins TRBV6-5 and TRBJ2-4; perhaps TRBD1 as D (5 bases). The CDR3 loop spans 18 amino acids. Germline V gene data show CDR1 as MNHEY and CDR2 as SVGAGI. V lost 2 bases to trimming and J lost 4 bases, with 21 bases between them. CDR3 sequence (DNA): TGTGCCAGCAGTTACAGGGCGGCAGGGCCTTCCGAAAAAAACATTCAGTACTTC. It translates to CASSYRAAGPSEKNIQYF.

This clonotype has ten or more counts. V and J are TRBV11-2 and TRBJ1-4, with TRBD1 as a possible D gene (5 bases). The CDR3 is 13 residues long. The germline V gene has CDR1 SGHAT and CDR2 FQNNGV. Trimming shortened V by 7 bases and J by 5 bases, and 11 bases separated the two germline ends. In nucleotides, the CDR3 is TGTGCCAGCAACTTCCGGGGGAATGAAAAACTGTTTTTT. Residues: CASNFRGNEKLFF. The full variable domain, its missing parts supplied by reference TRBV11-2 and TRBJ1-4, is EAGVAQSPRYKIIEKRQSVAFWCNPISGHATLYWYQQILGQGPKLLIQFQNNGVVDDSQLPKDRFSAERLKGVDSTLKIQPAKLEDSAVYLCASNFRGNEKLFFGSGTQLSVL.

This clonotype was recorded at least ten times. This sequence joins TRBV12-3 or TRBV12-4 and TRBJ2-7; weak D call: TRBD2 (5 bases). Trimming took off 2 bases at V and 6 bases at J, with 17 bases between the two ends. The CDR3 length is 15 residues. CDR3 nucleotide sequence: TGTGCCAGCAGTTTAAATCGGGGAGAAGCATCCGAGCAGTACTTC. Translated, it gives CASSLNRGEASEQYF.

This clonotype was detected many times. V is TRBV4-3 and J is TRBJ1-5; D gene uncertain. The V end was cut by 0 bases, the J end by 2 bases, with 14 bases between. The V gene's germline CDR1 is LGHNA and CDR2 YSLEER. The CDR3 consists of 17 residues. The CDR3 DNA sequence: TGCGCCAGCAGCCAAGATGGCCTGGAGGCAGGCAATCAGCCCCAGCATTTT. This encodes CASSQDGLEAGNQPQHF.

This clonotype was recorded many times. The chain recombines TRBV14 with TRBJ1-5; D gene ambiguous. This CDR3 spans 19 amino acids. Trimming cost V 0 bases and J 2 bases, with 20 bases left between them. Germline V lookup: CDR1 SGHDN, CDR2 FVKESK. CDR3 nucleotide sequence: TGTGCCAGCAGCCAAGACGTCCGGGATCACCTGGCGGGCAATCAGCCCCAGCATTTT. It translates to CASSQDVRDHLAGNQPQHF.

This clonotype was seen a few times. The V call is TRBV6-1, the J call TRBJ2-3; 7 nucleotides agree with TRBD2. V was clipped by 5 bases and J by 0 bases; unmatched bases: 5. The CDR3 runs to 15 residues. The germline CDR1 and CDR2 sequences are MNHNS and SASEGT. Written as DNA, the CDR3 is TGTGCCAGCAGTCCGTTTAGCGGGAGCACAGATACGCAGTATTTT. Translation gives CASSPFSGSTDTQYF.

There are many counts of this clonotype. The chain is built from TRBV7-6 and TRBJ2-3; TRBD1 is a possible D gene (6 bases). This CDR3 contains 18 residues. V was pared by 4 bases and J by 0 bases, with 20 bases between. CDR1 and CDR2 (germline): SGHVS, FNYEAQ. The CDR3 nucleotides are TGTGCCAGCAGCTCGTACTCCAGGGGACGGGTTAGCACAGATACGCAGTATTTT. Translating it yields CASSSYSRGRVSTDTQYF.

Details on this clonotype: This may arise from a read error, as a much more abundant clone is one base away. The chain employs TRBV27 and TRBJ2-3; no clear D. The CDR3 is 15 amino acids. Germline-derived CDR1 and CDR2 are MNHEY and SMNVEV (reference sequence). The CDR3 bases are TGTGCCAGCAGATCCCGGACGCTTAGCACAGATACGCGGTATTTT. Amino acid sequence: CASRSRTLSTDTRYF.

The sample holds many counts of this clonotype. The chain couples TRBV20-1 to TRBJ1-2; no reliable D call. The length of the CDR3 is 12 residues. The V end was cut by 3 bases, the J end by 0 bases, with 5 bases between. Germline CDR1 DFQATT, CDR2 SNEGSKA (reference sequence). The CDR3 spells CSARHTNYGYTF. The DNA for the CDR3 is TGCAGTGCTAGGCATACTAACTATGGCTACACCTTC.

This clonotype was recorded at least ten times. This chain connects TRBV28 to TRBJ1-6; no clear D gene. The CDR3 contains 14 residues. Trimming shortened V by 1 base and J by 9 bases, and 10 bases separated the two germline ends. Germline V gene lookup returns CDR1 MDHEN and CDR2 SYDVKM. In DNA, the CDR3 is TGTGCCAGCAGTTTATTCAACTCCCCTTCACCCCTCCACTTT. As protein: CASSLFNSPSPLHF.

This clonotype was observed many times. At one of its ends the junction is not consistent with the germline gene, which may arise from a read error. J is TRBJ2-7 and V is TRBV6-5; 9 bases match TRBD1. CDR1 is MNHEY and CDR2 is SVGAGI in the germline V gene. CDR3 length equals 16 residues. The CDR3 sequence is CASSDSGTGKIYEQYF. DNA of the CDR3: TGTGCCAGCAGTGACTCGGGGACAGGGAAAATCTACGAGCAGTACTTC.

This chain uses TRBV27 with TRBJ2-5; D gene ambiguous. Germline assignment: CDR1 MNHEY and CDR2 SMNVEV (reference sequence). V shed 4 bases and J shed 4 bases, with 16 bases lying between them. This CDR3 comprises 15 residues. CDR3 residues: CASSSKTSWGETQYF. CDR3 sequence (DNA): TGTGCCAGCAGTTCCAAGACATCTTGGGGAGAGACCCAGTACTTC.

This clonotype was observed at least ten times. The genes are TRBV9 and TRBJ1-1; 9 nucleotides line up with TRBD1. The CDR3 loop spans 15 amino acids. CDR1 and CDR2 (germline): SGDLS, YYNGEE. With 3 bases clipped from V and 4 bases from J, the junction kept 7 bases outside the gene matches. CDR3 nucleotides: TGTGCCAGCAGCGGTGGGGGACAGGGTCGCACTGAAGCTTTCTTT. Translated: CASSGGGQGRTEAFF.

This clonotype was counted a few times. This chain links TRBV20-1 with TRBJ1-5; 7 bases line up with TRBD1. The CDR3 has 13 residues. The V gene's germline CDR1 is DFQATT and CDR2 SNEGSKA (reference sequence). V gave up 5 bases and J gave up 6 bases; unmatched junction bases: 7. DNA of the CDR3: TGCAGTGCTCGAACAGGGGACGGTCAGCCCCAGCATTTT. It translates to CSARTGDGQPQHF.

This clonotype was counted at least ten times. The chain links TRBV4-1 to TRBJ2-7; the D gene is possibly TRBD2 (5 bases). V lost 0 bases, J lost 0 bases, and 12 bases lay in between. CDR3 length: 16 residues. In germline, CDR1 is MGHRA, CDR2 YSYEKL. The chain's CDR3 is CASSQEEAVASYEQYF. The CDR3 DNA reads TGCGCCAGCAGCCAAGAGGAAGCGGTTGCCTCCTACGAGCAGTACTTC.